Listed below are T cell receptor beta chains from one sample, sequenced in a study of cytomegalovirus exposure and HLA in healthy donors. The table came from immunoSEQ multiplex PCR; TCRdb's copy has only in-frame clones and leaves some out. This table holds approximately 110,000 clones, about an eighth found once. Sample: PBMCs. Receptors originate from a man aged 35-49 years in good health and CMV-seropositive. CDR3s include the opening cysteine and the closing phenylalanine or tryptophan. A D gene is named only where the DNA matches it firmly. Expanded clones get a size class; other rows say once, few or many, or leave the size out.

j_gene,d_gene,v_gene,abundance,CDR3nt,CDR3aa
TRBJ2-7,NA,TRBV7-2,NA,TGTGCCAGCAGCTTAGCCGGGTGGGCCTACGAGCAGTACTTC,CASSLAGWAYEQYF
TRBJ2-5,NA,TRBV30,NA,TGTGCCTGGACCTGGACTAACCAAGAGACCCAGTACTTC,CAWTWTNQETQYF
TRBJ2-7,NA,TRBV5-1,few,TGCGCCAGCAGCTTGAGGGAGGCCGGCGGATACGAGCAGTACTTC,CASSLREAGGYEQYF
TRBJ2-1,TRBD2,TRBV5-1,few,TGCGCCAGCAGCTTTCGGACTAGCGGGAGCTCATATGAGCAGTTCTTC,CASSFRTSGSSYEQFF
TRBJ2-7,TRBD2,TRBV13,NA,TGTGCCAGCAGCTGGGGGCTAGCGGGGGGCGAGCAGTACTTC,CASSWGLAGGEQYF
TRBJ2-1,NA,TRBV5-6,few,TGTGCCAGCAGCCCCTGGGGCGGATCTATCTCACATGAGCAGTTCTTC,CASSPWGGSISHEQFF
TRBJ2-7,TRBD1,TRBV5-1,few,TGCGCCAGCAGCCTCACAGGGGCGGTCTACGAGCAGTACTTC,CASSLTGAVYEQYF
TRBJ2-7,NA,TRBV7-9,NA,TGTGCCAGCAGCTTATCGGCCACAGGGGAGCAGTACTTC,CASSLSATGEQYF
TRBJ1-1,NA,TRBV6-1,NA,TGTGCCAGCAGTGATTTACGAGGGAACACTGAAGCTTTCTTT,CASSDLRGNTEAFF
TRBJ2-7,TRBD2,TRBV7-9,NA,TGTGCCAGCAGCTTCGGCGGGAGTGGCTACGAGCAGTACTTC,CASSFGGSGYEQYF
TRBJ2-3,TRBD2,TRBV11-2,NA,TGTGCCAGCAGCTTCTCATTAGCGGGGCGGAGCACAGATACGCAGTATTTT,CASSFSLAGRSTDTQYF
TRBJ1-1,NA,TRBV7-9,NA,TGTGCCAGCAGCTTAGCGGGTGGAGGGGAGGAACAGGAAGCTTTCTTT,CASSLAGGGEEQEAFF
TRBJ1-5,NA,TRBV5-4,NA,TGTGCCAGCAGCTTTGGCCAGGGGCCTAATCAGCCCCAGCATTTT,CASSFGQGPNQPQHF
TRBJ2-3,TRBD2,TRBV5-1,few,TGCGCCAGCAGCTTGGAGCCTAGCGGGTACACAGATACGCAGTATTTT,CASSLEPSGYTDTQYF
TRBJ2-5,TRBD2,TRBV7-3,NA,TGTGCCAGCAGCTTAACGGGACTAGCGTTCCAAGAGACCCAGTACTTC,CASSLTGLAFQETQYF
TRBJ2-1,TRBD1,TRBV4-1,few,TGCGCCAGCAGGTCAGGGACAGAAAACAATGAGCAGTTCTTC,CASRSGTENNEQFF
TRBJ2-7,NA,TRBV5-4,few,TGTGCCAGCAGCTTAGACAGACGGGGGTTCGACGAGCAGTACTTC,CASSLDRRGFDEQYF
TRBJ2-4,TRBD2,TRBV5-1,NA,TGCGCCAGCAGCTTCTCAACGATAGCGGGAGGGTCCAAAAACATTCAGTACTTC,CASSFSTIAGGSKNIQYF
TRBJ2-2,NA,TRBV5-1,NA,TGCGCCAGCAGCTTGGTCACAGGGATCCTTCAGGACCTCACCGGGGAGCTGTTTTTT,CASSLVTGILQDLTGELFF
TRBJ1-1,NA,TRBV5-1,NA,TGCGCCAGCAGCTCTCTAGGGACAAGGGAAACTGAAGCTTTCTTT,CASSSLGTRETEAFF
TRBJ2-2,TRBD1,TRBV10-3,NA,TGTGCCATCAAGCCGCCCCCAAGGACAGGGGGCACCGGGGAGCTGTTTTTT,CAIKPPPRTGGTGELFF
TRBJ2-3,TRBD2,TRBV10-1,NA,TGCGCCAGCAGTAAGGGACTAGGGAGGACAGATACGCAGTATTTT,CASSKGLGRTDTQYF
TRBJ2-3,NA,TRBV6-4,few,TGTGCCAGCAGTGAAACAGGGAGGGCAGATACGCAGTATTTT,CASSETGRADTQYF
TRBJ2-5,NA,TRBV7-8,NA,TGTGCCAGCAGCTTAGCTCCCCTAGACAGGTCCCAAGAGACCCAGTACTTC,CASSLAPLDRSQETQYF
TRBJ1-3,TRBD1,TRBV7-6,NA,TGTGCCAGCAGTTACCGCCAGGGGGCCAGCGGAAACACCATATATTTT,CASSYRQGASGNTIYF
TRBJ2-5,TRBD1,TRBV7-6,NA,TGTGCCAGCAGCCTTTTCCCACAGGGGTCGGGGGAGACCCAGTACTTC,CASSLFPQGSGETQYF
TRBJ2-7,TRBD2,TRBV6-1,NA,TGTGCCAGCAGTGAAAGCGGGAGGTACGAGCAGTACTTC,CASSESGRYEQYF
TRBJ2-2,NA,TRBV7-7,NA,TGTGCTAGCAGCTATCAGGGAACCGGGGAGCTGTTTTTT,CASSYQGTGELFF
TRBJ1-5,NA,TRBV13,NA,TGTGCCAGCTCAATCAGGGGCAATCAGCCCCAGCATTTT,CASSIRGNQPQHF
TRBJ1-6,NA,TRBV30,few,TGTGCCTGGAGAAAACAGGGTTCACCCCTCCACTTT,CAWRKQGSPLHF
TRBJ1-1,NA,TRBV9,NA,TGTGCCAGCAGCCCGATAGCGGGTCTGAACACTGAAGCTTTCTTT,CASSPIAGLNTEAFF
TRBJ2-7,NA,TRBV9,NA,TGTGCCAGCAGCGTAGATGCGGGCGCGAGCTCCTACGAGCAGTACTTC,CASSVDAGASSYEQYF
TRBJ2-3,TRBD2,TRBV6-5,NA,TGTGCCAGCAGGAGACTAGCGGGAGGGTCAGATACGCAGTATTTT,CASRRLAGGSDTQYF
TRBJ2-3,NA,TRBV5-6,NA,TGTGCCAGCAGCTTGTCGTACCGAGTGGCAGATACGCAGTATTTT,CASSLSYRVADTQYF
TRBJ2-1,TRBD1,TRBV28,few,TGTGCCAGCAGTTCAGGCGGACAGGGTAACAATGAGCAGTTCTTC,CASSSGGQGNNEQFF
TRBJ1-5,TRBD1,TRBV6-6,few,TGTGCCAGCACGGGACAGGGGCCTAATCAGCCCCAGCATTTT,CASTGQGPNQPQHF
TRBJ2-1,NA,TRBV9,NA,TGTGCCAGCTCTAGTAACAATGAGCAGTTCTTC,CASSSNNEQFF
TRBJ1-4,NA,TRBV30,few,TGTGCCTGGAGGCGCTCGTCTAATGAAAAACTGTTTTTT,CAWRRSSNEKLFF
TRBJ1-2,NA,TRBV4-1,few,TGCGCCAGCAGCCAAGGGGGGCCGCGGGCAGTAGATAACTATGGCTACACCTTC,CASSQGGPRAVDNYGYTF
TRBJ2-3,TRBD2,TRBV5-1,few,TGCGCCAGCAGCGGGGGACTAGGGGCGCGCACAGATACGCAGTATTTT,CASSGGLGARTDTQYF
TRBJ1-4,TRBD1,TRBV20-1,few,TGCAGTGCCTACAGGGGGGAAAAACTGTTTTTT,CSAYRGEKLFF
TRBJ2-7,NA,TRBV6-6,few,TGTGCCAGCAGTGATCCTTCACAGGGCAGCTACGAGCAGTACTTC,CASSDPSQGSYEQYF
TRBJ2-7,TRBD1,TRBV19,few,TGTGCCAGTCTGACAGGGGTGGCGTGCGAGCAGTACTTC,CASLTGVACEQYF
TRBJ2-3,TRBD2,TRBV4-3,few,TGCGCCAGCAGCCAAGATCTTGTTAGCGGGACTCGTGGAGTGACAGATACGCAGTATTTT,CASSQDLVSGTRGVTDTQYF
TRBJ1-5,NA,TRBV10-2,few,TGCGCCAGCAGTGTAACAGGGTGGGGCAATCAGCCCCAGCATTTT,CASSVTGWGNQPQHF
TRBJ2-7,TRBD1,TRBV6-5,few,TGTGCCAGCAGTAGGGACAGGGGATACGAGCAGTACTTC,CASSRDRGYEQYF
TRBJ1-2,TRBD1,TRBV4-3,NA,TGCGCCAGCAGCCAGCAGGGGGCGCTTTACTATGGCTACACCTTC,CASSQQGALYYGYTF
TRBJ1-2,TRBD1,TRBV4-1,few,TGCGCCAGCAGCCTAGCACTAGGACAGGGGCGGTATGGCTACACCTTC,CASSLALGQGRYGYTF
TRBJ1-4,NA,TRBV6-1,few,TGTGCCAGCAGTGTTGGGGCGGGGGAAAAACTGTTTTTT,CASSVGAGEKLFF
TRBJ1-1,NA,TRBV18,few,TGTGCCAGCTCACCTCGGGATCGAATATTGAACACTGAAGCTTTCTTT,CASSPRDRILNTEAFF
TRBJ2-2,TRBD2,TRBV9,NA,TGTGCCAGCAGGGATAGCGGGATCCCCACCGGGGAGCTGTTTTTT,CASRDSGIPTGELFF
TRBJ1-1,NA,TRBV9,NA,TGTGCCAGCAGCGTAAACCAGGGTGTCGCTGAAGCTTTCTTT,CASSVNQGVAEAFF
TRBJ2-3,NA,TRBV25-1,few,TGTGCCAGCATTCCTCATGGAGGGTGGGGCACAGATACGCAGTATTTT,CASIPHGGWGTDTQYF
TRBJ2-1,TRBD2,TRBV27,few,TGTGCCAGCACGTCACTAGCGGTCCACAATGAGCAGTTCTTC,CASTSLAVHNEQFF
TRBJ2-7,TRBD2,TRBV6-5,few,TGTGCCAGCAGCGGACTAGCGGGCGAGCAGTACTTC,CASSGLAGEQYF
TRBJ1-2,TRBD1,TRBV11-2,NA,TGTGCCAGCAGCCTAAGCATCCAGGGGGGTCGAGATGGCTACACCTTC,CASSLSIQGGRDGYTF
TRBJ1-1,NA,TRBV7-9,few,TGTGCCAGCAGCTCGGGTACCGGGGGGGATTATGGGATCACTGAAGCTTTCTTT,CASSSGTGGDYGITEAFF
TRBJ1-5,NA,TRBV11-2,few,TGTGCCAGCAGTCCTACTCGAGGTCAGCCCCAGCATTTT,CASSPTRGQPQHF
TRBJ2-7,TRBD2,TRBV9,few,TGTGCCAGCAGCCCCCGGGGGGACTACGAGCAGTACTTC,CASSPRGDYEQYF
TRBJ2-7,NA,TRBV7-2,few,TGTGCCAGCAGCTTCTCGTCAGGGGCATCCTACGAGCAGTACTTC,CASSFSSGASYEQYF